The 27 T cell receptor beta chains presented below share a single source sample, sequenced in a study of T cells in tumors after PD-1 blockade. Repertoires were generated with immunoSEQ multiplex PCR, while TCRdb's copy carries only in-frame clones and drops some. The repertoire holds tens of thousands of clones, with roughly three quarters as singletons. The source material was PBMCs, sampled before anti-PD-1 therapy. The receptors come from a human donor with advanced basal cell or squamous cell carcinoma (not recorded which).

The chain combines TRBV7-8 with TRBJ2-1, with a tentative D call TRBD1 (6 bases). V was trimmed by 4 bases and J by 5 bases, leaving 9 bases between them. The CDR3 spans 13 residues. The germline V gene has CDR1 SGHVS and CDR2 FQNEAQ. The CDR3 loop reads CASSSDRHNEQFF. As DNA, the CDR3 is TGTGCCAGCAGCTCTGACAGGCACAATGAGCAGTTCTTC.

The J gene is TRBJ1-2, the V gene TRBV7-2; D remains unclear. The germline CDR1 and CDR2 sequences are SGHTA and FQGNSA. V was shortened by 5 bases and J by 6 bases, with 31 bases between the two germline ends. This CDR3 is 19 amino acids long. Here the CDR3 reads CASSPAVGQAPLLGHGYTF. DNA of the CDR3: TGTGCCAGCAGCCCCGCGGTAGGGCAGGCCCCATTGTTGGGTCATGGCTACACCTTC. Complete variable domain (other parts from reference TRBV7-2 and TRBJ1-2): GAGVSQSPSNKVTEKGKDVELRCDPISGHTALYWYRQSLGQGLEFLIYFQGNSAPDKSGLPSDRFSAERTGGSVSTLTIQRTQQEDSAVYLCASSPAVGQAPLLGHGYTFGSGTRLTVV.

Here the CDR3 DNA reads TGCGCCAGCAGTCAAAGCAGGGAGTACGGGGAAGGTGAAAAACTGTTTTTT. This translates into CASSQSREYGEGEKLFF. The genes are TRBV23-1 and TRBJ1-4, with a possible D match to TRBD1 (5 bases). TRBV23-1 is reported as an ORF; its role is uncertain. The CDR3 spans 17 residues. V lost 2 bases and J lost 7, with 20 bases in between.

This chain joins TRBV5-1 and TRBJ1-5, with D tentatively TRBD1 (5 bases). Germline V gives CDR1 SGHRS, CDR2 YFSETQ. Trimming shortened V by 7 bases and J by 4 bases, and 15 bases separated the two germline ends. The CDR3 is made up of 14 amino acids. The CDR3 reads CASSLGAPNQPQHF. The DNA for the CDR3 is TGCGCCAGCTCTCTAGGGGCGCCGAATCAGCCCCAGCATTTT.

This clone was detected many times. V is TRBV12-3 or TRBV12-4 and J is TRBJ2-1; D remains ambiguous. The V and J ends lost 6 bases and 1 base respectively, with 7 bases between them. CDR3 length: 13 amino acids. The DNA of the CDR3 is TGTGCCAGCAGCCTGGGGTCCTACAATGAGCAGTTCTTC. Amino acid sequence: CASSLGSYNEQFF.

This clone was observed once. The rearrangement links TRBV28 to TRBJ2-1, with a possible D match to TRBD2 (5 bases). Trimming took 1 base from V and 2 from J, leaving 9 bases between them. Germline V gene lookup returns CDR1 MDHEN and CDR2 SYDVKM. The CDR3 consists of 15 residues. The CDR3, as DNA: TGTGCCAGCAGTTTATTTAGCGATACCTACAATGAGCAGTTCTTC. Its protein is CASSLFSDTYNEQFF.

CDR3 sequence: CASSFGTANTEAFF. In DNA, the CDR3 is TGTGCCAGCAGCTTTGGGACGGCGAACACTGAAGCTTTCTTT. The chain links TRBV5-8 to TRBJ1-1; D is perhaps TRBD1 (5 bases). The CDR3 extends over 14 amino acids. The V end lost 2 bases, the J end lost 1 base, and 9 bases lay between the germline ends. Germline loops: CDR1 SGHTS, CDR2 YDEGEE. The variable domain in full, completed from reference TRBV5-8 and TRBJ1-1, reads EAGVTQSPTHLIKTRGQQATLRCSPISGHTSVYWYQQALGLGLQFLLWYDEGEERNRGNFPPRFSGRQFPNYSSELNVNALELEDSALYLCASSFGTANTEAFFGQGTRLTVV.

The V gene is TRBV7-2, the J gene TRBJ2-1; TRBD1 aligns across 10 bases. The length of the CDR3 is 15 residues. J lost 6 bases, V lost 4 bases, and 6 bases had no gene match. CDR1 and CDR2 from the germline V gene are SGHTA and FQGNSA. DNA for the CDR3: TGTGCCAGCAGCTCGAGCCGGGACAGGGGCAATGAGCAGTTCTTC. Its protein is CASSSSRDRGNEQFF.

This clone was counted between two and nine times. CDR3 in DNA: TGTGCCAGCTCACTCACGGACACAAATCAGCCCCAGCATTTT. As protein: CASSLTDTNQPQHF. J is TRBJ1-5 and V is TRBV18, with D tentatively TRBD1 (5 bases). The CDR3 loop spans 14 amino acids. CDR1 and CDR2 (germline): KGHSH, LQKENI. V dropped 4 bases and J dropped 4 bases, with 11 bases sitting between them.

This clone turned up a few times. The rearrangement links TRBV12-3 or TRBV12-4 to TRBJ2-1; D remains ambiguous. The germline V and J ends were trimmed by 3 bases and 7 bases, with 7 bases remaining between them. This CDR3 contains 12 residues. CDR3 coding DNA: TGTGCCAGCAGTTTCGAGAAAAATGAGCAGTTCTTC. Encoded protein: CASSFEKNEQFF.

The V and J genes are TRBV24-1 and TRBJ2-1; 13 bases are a match to TRBD2. Trimming took 3 bases from V and 1 from J; bases not matched to a gene: 14. This CDR3 is built from 21 residues. Germline CDR1 and CDR2: KGHDR and SFDVKD. DNA of the CDR3: TGTGCCACCAGTGATCGCCCTCCCGGGACTAGCGGGACCGCATCCTACAATGAGCAGTTCTTC. Amino acid sequence: CATSDRPPGTSGTASYNEQFF.

The J gene is TRBJ1-2, the V gene TRBV29-1; 9 positions agree with TRBD1. The J segment lost 8 bases and the V segment lost 6 bases, leaving 10 bases of the junction unmatched. This CDR3 spans 13 amino acids. CDR1 and CDR2 from the germline V gene are SQVTM and ANQGSEA. The CDR3 sequence: CSVEGQGEGGYTF. The CDR3 DNA is TGCAGCGTGGAGGGACAGGGAGAGGGAGGCTACACCTTC.

The chain recombines TRBV5-1 with TRBJ1-3; no firm D call. Germline V CDR1 and CDR2: SGHRS, YFSETQ. The CDR3 is made up of 11 amino acids. The germline V and J ends were trimmed by 5 bases and 6 bases, with 6 bases remaining between them. CDR3 sequence (DNA): TGCGCCAGCAGTGGTTTAAACACCATATATTTT. Translation gives CASSGLNTIYF.

The V gene is TRBV4-1, the J gene TRBJ2-3; D may be TRBD1 (6 bases). V gave up 4 bases and J gave up 7 bases, with 9 bases separating them. Germline CDR1 and CDR2: MGHRA and YSYEKL. CDR3 length: 12 amino acids. DNA for the CDR3: TGCGCCAGCAGCCCACAGGGTAATACGCAGTATTTT. It specifies CASSPQGNTQYF.

The chain has TRBV6-6 and TRBJ2-7; D remains unclear. Germline CDR1 reads MNHNY; CDR2 reads SVGAGI (reference sequence). V was trimmed by 7 bases and J by 0 bases, leaving 16 bases between them. CDR3 length: 15 residues. CDR3 residues: CASTSTWEVSYEQYF. DNA of the CDR3: TGTGCCAGCACCTCCACGTGGGAAGTCTCCTACGAGCAGTACTTC.

This sequence joins TRBV15 and TRBJ1-4; D perhaps matches TRBD1 (6 bases). The germline V and J ends were trimmed by 0 bases and 8 bases, with 10 bases remaining between them. Germline V gene data show CDR1 as LNHNV and CDR2 as YYDKDF (reference sequence). The CDR3 runs 14 residues. The DNA of the CDR3 is TGTGCCACCAGCAGAGACAGGGGAGGAGAAAAACTGTTTTTT. This gives the protein CATSRDRGGEKLFF.

The V call is TRBV27, the J call TRBJ1-1; the match to TRBD1 covers 7 bases. Looked up from germline, CDR1 is MNHEY and CDR2 is SMNVEV (reference sequence). This CDR3 is 11 amino acids long. Trimming at V came to 6 bases and at J to 11 bases, leaving 6 bases not matched to a gene. As DNA, the CDR3 is TGTGCCAGCAGCCACAGGGGTAGCGCTTTCTTT. It specifies CASSHRGSAFF.

J is TRBJ2-7 and V is TRBV7-8; D not certain. The V end lost 5 bases, the J end lost 1 base, and 9 bases lay between the germline ends. Germline assignment: CDR1 SGHVS and CDR2 FQNEAQ. The length of the CDR3 is 13 residues. CDR3 sequence reads: CASSLSGSYEQYF. For the CDR3, the DNA is TGTGCCAGCAGCCTTTCGGGTTCCTACGAGCAGTACTTC.

The chain recombines TRBV4-1 with TRBJ1-5; D unresolved. Germline loops: CDR1 MGHRA, CDR2 YSYEKL. The length of the CDR3 is 15 residues. The germline V and J ends were trimmed by 0 bases and 7 bases, with 13 bases remaining between them. The CDR3 DNA reads TGCGCCAGCAGCCAAGATTTTGCAGGTCCCCAGCCCCAGCATTTT. It is translated as CASSQDFAGPQPQHF.

The genes are TRBV6-5 and TRBJ2-5; D assignment may be TRBD1 or TRBD2 (6 bases each). Germline CDR1 and CDR2: MNHEY and SVGAGI. The V and J ends lost 2 bases and 4 bases respectively, with 8 bases between them. The CDR3 extends over 13 amino acids. The CDR3 protein is CASSYGGRETQYF. The CDR3 bases are TGTGCCAGCAGTTACGGGGGGCGAGAGACCCAGTACTTC.

The V and J genes are TRBV5-4 and TRBJ2-7, with D hard to call. Germline assignment: CDR1 SGHNT and CDR2 YYREEE (reference sequence). This CDR3 is built from 13 residues. Trimming pared 4 bases from V and 4 bases from J, leaving 12 bases between. The CDR3 protein is CASSPPGRYEQYF. The CDR3 nucleotides are TGTGCCAGCAGCCCCCCCGGGCGGTACGAGCAGTACTTC.

This chain uses TRBV5-1 with TRBJ2-2; 11 positions agree with TRBD2. The V and J ends lost 4 bases and 6 bases, in that order; junction bases with no gene match: 5. From germline, CDR1 is SGHRS and CDR2 YFSETQ. The CDR3 covers 15 residues. CDR3: CASSPTSGGSGELFF. The CDR3 DNA reads TGCGCCAGCAGCCCCACTAGCGGGGGATCCGGGGAGCTGTTTTTT.

This clone appeared a single time. CDR3 sequence reads: CASSVRTGTSGQETQYF. DNA of the CDR3: TGTGCCAGCAGCGTTAGAACCGGGACTAGCGGCCAAGAGACCCAGTACTTC. The chain combines TRBV9 with TRBJ2-5; 11 nucleotides line up with TRBD2. Germline loops: CDR1 SGDLS, CDR2 YYNGEE. The CDR3 spans 17 residues. V lost 2 bases and J lost 1; bases outside the gene matches: 7.

The CDR3 here is CASSYSRASGNTIYF. CDR3 DNA sequence: TGTGCCAGCAGTTACTCTAGGGCCTCTGGAAACACCATATATTTT. The J gene is TRBJ1-3, the V gene TRBV6-5; D not certain. V was shortened by 0 bases and J by 0 bases, with 6 bases between the two germline ends. This CDR3 is built from 15 residues. The germline V gene has CDR1 MNHEY and CDR2 SVGAGI.

This chain uses TRBV5-6 with TRBJ2-7; D is unclear. There are 14 residues in the CDR3. Trimming removed 1 base from V and 6 bases from J, with 14 bases in between. CDR1 and CDR2 from the germline V gene are SGHDT and YYEEEE. CDR3 sequence reads: CASSLFGSGREQYF. CDR3 bases: TGTGCCAGCAGCTTGTTTGGTTCTGGCCGCGAGCAGTACTTC. Combining the CDR3 with reference TRBV5-6 and TRBJ2-7 gives the whole variable domain DAGVTQSPTHLIKTRGQQVTLRCSPKSGHDTVSWYQQALGQGPQFIFQYYEEEERQRGNFPDRFSGHQFPNYSSELNVNALLLGDSALYLCASSLFGSGREQYFGPGTRLTVT.

The chain carries TRBV5-1 and TRBJ2-6; D not certain. CDR3 length: 15 amino acids. Germline CDR1 SGHRS, CDR2 YFSETQ. Trimming took 4 bases from V and 0 from J, leaving 8 bases between them. In DNA form, the CDR3 reads TGCGCCAGCAGCCGCGCGATCTCTGGGGCCAACGTCCTGACTTTC. Protein sequence: CASSRAISGANVLTF. The full variable domain, with the rest looked up from reference TRBV5-1 and TRBJ2-6, is KAGVTQTPRYLIKTRGQQVTLSCSPISGHRSVSWYQQTPGQGLQFLFEYFSETQRNKGNFPGRFSGRQFSNSRSEMNVSTLELGDSALYLCASSRAISGANVLTFGAGSRLTVL.

The chain employs TRBV7-2 and TRBJ2-1; no clear D gene. The CDR3 is 15 amino acids. Looked up from germline, CDR1 is SGHTA and CDR2 is FQGNSA. Trimming shortened V by 2 bases and J by 0 bases, and 8 bases separated the two germline ends. The CDR3 here is CASSLNSFSYNEQFF. The CDR3 region has the DNA TGTGCCAGCAGCTTAAATTCCTTCTCCTACAATGAGCAGTTCTTC.